This section outlines one T cell receptor beta chain sequence together with its context. The CDR3 covers 13 residues. Germline values: CDR1 LNHDA, CDR2 SQIVND (reference sequence). Trimming pared 0 bases from V and 9 bases from J, leaving 9 bases between. Methods used by the authors: Nucleated cell counts were estimated from reference gene primer amplification. The repertoire was sequenced with immunoSEQ multiplex PCR; TCRdb's copy has only in-frame clones and lacks some. V and J calls and clone size follow that table, whereas D and trimming were derived from the DNA. This sample yields roughly 240,000 clones, of which over 80% are seen a single time; about 4.5% belongs to the top ten. This entry belongs to a study of blood T cell repertoires in COVID-19. As for the study in general: Both acute and convalescent COVID-19 samples were obtained from the United States, Italy and Spain. Sample material is recorded as cDNA or gDNA derived from T cells, B-cell-depleted T cells, or PBMCs.

The receptor comes from a man in his 60s who had recovered from COVID-19. J is TRBJ1-5 and V is TRBV19; D is uncertain. The specimen sequenced was peripheral blood. The CDR3 DNA follows: TGTGCCAGTAGTATAGATCCCCCCTTGCCCCAGCATTTT. Its translation: CASSIDPPLPQHF.